What follows describes a single T cell receptor beta chain. The target of this receptor is not known. No qualities accompany the bases; no much larger clone lies one base away. The data are from a study of PD-1 blockade in classical Hodgkin lymphoma (dated by TCRdb to about 2020). Context from the whole study: Nivolumab dosing was 3 mg/kg intravenously every 2 weeks, continuing until either disease progression or unacceptable toxicity. The study used TCR beta sequencing and CyTOF to define a peripheral blood immune signature of response to PD-1 blockade in classical Hodgkin lymphoma. General conclusions and limits of the study: Diversity was lower in patients who began nivolumab less than 1 year after ASCT, so these patients were left out of later analyses to avoid confounding by immune reconstitution. By C4D1, a significant rise was seen in CD4+ TCR diversity but not in CD8+ TCR diversity (p=0.0027 vs p=0.16), and the rise was most apparent among complete responders (p=0.02). Among trial patients, those achieving complete response had baseline diversity similar to that of newly diagnosed patients, while diversity was significantly lower in partial responders and progressors. Newly diagnosed patients were reported to have lower baseline TCR diversity than healthy donors, and relapsed/refractory patients were reported to have lower baseline TCR diversity still. The study was restricted to a single clinical trial cohort, and the causes of repertoire differences, possibly disease activity or prior therapy, were left undefined.

The Qiagen DNeasy kit was used to extract genomic DNA both from unsorted PBMCs and from the negatively selected CD4+ and CD8+ fractions. TCR beta CDR3 regions were subjected to amplification by immunoSEQ multiplex PCR with primers that anneal to V and J segments. A synthetic immune receptor repertoire was used to minimize amplification bias, and remaining bias was computationally removed after sequencing. In the source study's methods: Custom Python scripts were used to quantify repertoire diversity as the Shannon entropy index. Unsorted, CD4+ and CD8+ repertoires were analyzed separately, except for combined analyses in which CD4+ and CD8+ sequences were merged in silico. Clonal expansion was defined as at least a 2-fold frequency increase after treatment relative to C1D1, with a pseudocount of 0.5 for undetected baseline clones. Singleton clones were defined as clones with 0 or 1 copy at C1D1, and non-singleton clones were defined as clones with 2 or more copies. Clones expanded in unsorted samples were annotated as CD4+, CD8+ or unknown by matching protein sequences in sorted samples from the same patient. Wilcoxon tests were applied to paired samples to test diversity changes from C1D1 to C4D1. This immuneACCESS table, as held by TCRdb, lists in-frame sequences with V and J called but not all clones. Of the missing ones, under half trace to an unresolved V gene in checked studies; the others have no known cause. V, J and clone size are those of that table, while D and trimming were read from the DNA. A total of approximately 79,000 clones appear in this sample, about 90% of them only once. The ten largest clones add up to roughly 2.6% of the sample.

Sequences SGHAT (CDR1) and FQNNGV (CDR2) are obtained from the germline V gene. From the cysteine up to the phenylalanine, the CDR3 has a length of 13 residues. Left in the record is the CDR3 DNA by itself, 39 bases read in frame from the first base. V is reduced by 6 bases and J by 2 bases, leaving a spacing of 10 bases between them. The time point label, as the study defines it: cycle 2 day 1 (C2D1) of nivolumab. Relapse after autologous stem cell transplantation had occurred in all trial patients, and cohorts A, B and C were distinguished by prior brentuximab vedotin exposure. The trial cohort included 50 to 60 patients with relapsed/refractory classical Hodgkin lymphoma, and each patient had a best overall response of complete response, partial response or progressive disease. Single-agent nivolumab was administered to trial patients in the multi-cohort phase II CheckMate 205 trial. An independent review committee assessed best overall response using the 2007 International Working Group response criteria. PBMCs from the trial were collected at three points: immediately before nivolumab initiation (C1D1), and during therapy at cycle 2 day 1 and cycle 4 day 1. After peripheral blood was drawn into 8 mL Vacutainer Cell Preparation Tubes, PBMCs were isolated by centrifugation and then cryopreserved.

The receptor was isolated from a human donor with classical Hodgkin lymphoma. Source: peripheral blood mononuclear cells (PBMCs), taken before the second cycle of nivolumab. The rearranged chain carries TRBV11-2 and TRBJ2-5; no D gene can be assigned with confidence. The nucleotides read TGTGCCAGCAGTCCCCCCAATCAAGAGACCCAGTACTTC. This is translated as CASSPPNQETQYF.